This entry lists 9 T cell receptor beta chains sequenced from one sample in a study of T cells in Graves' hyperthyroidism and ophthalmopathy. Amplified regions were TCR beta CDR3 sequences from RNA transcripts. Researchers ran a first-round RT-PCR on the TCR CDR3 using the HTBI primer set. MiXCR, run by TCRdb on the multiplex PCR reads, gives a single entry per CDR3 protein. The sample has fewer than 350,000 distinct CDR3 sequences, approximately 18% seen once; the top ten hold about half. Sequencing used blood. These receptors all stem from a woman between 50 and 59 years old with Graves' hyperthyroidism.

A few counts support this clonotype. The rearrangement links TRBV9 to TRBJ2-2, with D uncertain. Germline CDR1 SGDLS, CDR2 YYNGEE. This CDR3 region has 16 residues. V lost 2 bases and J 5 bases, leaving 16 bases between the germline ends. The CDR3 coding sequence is TGTGCCAGCAGCGTCACCCCCTTTAGGGAAACCGGGGAGCTGTTTTTT. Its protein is CASSVTPFRETGELFF.

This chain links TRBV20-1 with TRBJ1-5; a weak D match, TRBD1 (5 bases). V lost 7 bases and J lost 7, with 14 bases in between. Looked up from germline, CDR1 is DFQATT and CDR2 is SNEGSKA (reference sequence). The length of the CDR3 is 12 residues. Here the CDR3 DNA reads TGCAGTGTTTTCAGGGTCGGGCAGCCCCAGCATTTT. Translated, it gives CSVFRVGQPQHF.

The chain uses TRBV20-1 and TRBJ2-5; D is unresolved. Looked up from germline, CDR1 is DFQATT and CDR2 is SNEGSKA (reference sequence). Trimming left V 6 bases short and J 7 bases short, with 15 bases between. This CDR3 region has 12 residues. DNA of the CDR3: TGCAGTGCGTACCTGCCGATGGGGACCCAGTACTTC. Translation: CSAYLPMGTQYF.

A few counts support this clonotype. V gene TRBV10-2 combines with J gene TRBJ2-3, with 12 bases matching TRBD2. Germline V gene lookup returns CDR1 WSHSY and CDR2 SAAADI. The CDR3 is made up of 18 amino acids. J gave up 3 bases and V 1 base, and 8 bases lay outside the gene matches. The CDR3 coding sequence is TGCGCCAGCAGTGAGTGGCTAGCGGGAGGGCCTGAGACAGATACGCAGTATTTT. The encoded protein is CASSEWLAGGPETDTQYF.

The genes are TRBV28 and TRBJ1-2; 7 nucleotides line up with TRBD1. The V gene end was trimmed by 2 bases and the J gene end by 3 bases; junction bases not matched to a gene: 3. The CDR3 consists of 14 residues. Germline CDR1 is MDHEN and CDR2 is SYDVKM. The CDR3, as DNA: TGTGCCAGCAGTTTAGACAGGGAAGACTATGGCTACACCTTC. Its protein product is CASSLDREDYGYTF.

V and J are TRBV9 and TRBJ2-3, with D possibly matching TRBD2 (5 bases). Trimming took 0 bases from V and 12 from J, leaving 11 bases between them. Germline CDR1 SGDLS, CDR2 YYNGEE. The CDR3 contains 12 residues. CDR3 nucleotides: TGTGCCAGCAGCGTAGTGGACTCTAGTCAGTATTTT. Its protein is CASSVVDSSQYF.

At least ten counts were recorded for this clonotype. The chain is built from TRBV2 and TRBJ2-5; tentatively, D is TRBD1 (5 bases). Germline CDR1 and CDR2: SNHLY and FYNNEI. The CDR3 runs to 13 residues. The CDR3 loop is CASQGRDAETQYF. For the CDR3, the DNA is TGTGCGTCCCAGGGCCGCGACGCAGAGACCCAGTACTTC. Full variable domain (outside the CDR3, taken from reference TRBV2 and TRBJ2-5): EPEVTQTPSHQVTQMGQEVILRCVPISNHLYFYWYRQILGQKVEFLVSFYNNEISEKSEIFDDQFSVERPDGSNFTLKIRSTKLEDSAMYFCASQGRDAETQYFGPGTRLLVL.

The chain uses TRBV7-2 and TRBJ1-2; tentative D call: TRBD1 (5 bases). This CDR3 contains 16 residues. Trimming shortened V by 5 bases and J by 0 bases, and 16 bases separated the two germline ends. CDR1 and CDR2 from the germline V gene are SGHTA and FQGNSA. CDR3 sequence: CASSPPGRNSNYGYTF. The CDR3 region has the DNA TGTGCCAGCAGCCCACCGGGACGTAATTCTAACTATGGCTACACCTTC.

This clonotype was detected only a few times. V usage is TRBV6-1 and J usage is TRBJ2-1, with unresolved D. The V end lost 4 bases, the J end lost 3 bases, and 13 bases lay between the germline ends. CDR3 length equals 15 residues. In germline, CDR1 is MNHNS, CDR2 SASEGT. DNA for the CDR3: TGTGCCAGCAGTGGTCTAACCGGGCTCTACAATGAGCAGTTCTTC. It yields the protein CASSGLTGLYNEQFF.